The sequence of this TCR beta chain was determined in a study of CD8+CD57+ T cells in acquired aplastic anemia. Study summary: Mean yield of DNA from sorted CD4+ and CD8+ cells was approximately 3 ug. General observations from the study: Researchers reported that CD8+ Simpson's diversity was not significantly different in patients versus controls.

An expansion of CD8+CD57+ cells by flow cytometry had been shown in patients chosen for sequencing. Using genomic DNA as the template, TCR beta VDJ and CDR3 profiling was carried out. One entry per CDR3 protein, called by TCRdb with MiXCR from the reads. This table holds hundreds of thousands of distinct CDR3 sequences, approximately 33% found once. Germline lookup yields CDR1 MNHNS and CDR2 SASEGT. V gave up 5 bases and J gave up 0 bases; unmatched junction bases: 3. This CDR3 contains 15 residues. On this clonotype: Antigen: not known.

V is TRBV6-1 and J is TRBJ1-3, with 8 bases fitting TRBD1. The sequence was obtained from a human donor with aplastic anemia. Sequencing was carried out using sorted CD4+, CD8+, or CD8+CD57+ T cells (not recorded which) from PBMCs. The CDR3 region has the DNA TGTGCCAGCAGTATGACAGGGGACTCTGGAAACACCATATATTTT. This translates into CASSMTGDSGNTIYF.